Following are 29 T cell receptor beta chains from one sample sequenced in a study of memory CD4+ T cells and cytomegalovirus serostatus. The sort gate was single viable CD3+CD4+CD8-CD45RO+ cells for memory CD4+ T cells. The protocol was immunoSEQ multiplex PCR, while the TCRdb copy is restricted to in-frame clones and leaves out a portion. Here the sample spans some 80,000 clones, around 80% being singletons. The sequencing input was memory CD4+ T cells from blood. The receptors originated from an adult in good health and CMV-seronegative.

V and J are TRBV30 and TRBJ1-2, with D possibly TRBD1 on 6 matching bases. The CDR3 loop spans 12 amino acids. Trimming removed 2 bases at V and 7 bases at J, with 11 bases between. CDR1 and CDR2 (germline): GTSNPN, SVGIG (reference sequence). CDR3 sequence (DNA): TGTGCCTGGAGTAACAGGGCGGGTGGCTACACCTTC. It codes for CAWSNRAGGYTF.

The gene calls are TRBV7-8 and TRBJ1-4; no reliable D call. Between the trimmed V and J ends, which lost 5 bases and 7 bases, there was a span of 26 bases. This CDR3 comprises 18 residues. The germline V gene encodes CDR1 SGHVS and CDR2 FQNEAQ. CDR3 coding DNA: TGTGCCAGCAGCCGAAGCGGATCACCCGGGATGAGGAGTGAAAAACTGTTTTTT. It translates to CASSRSGSPGMRSEKLFF.

The V gene is TRBV7-9, the J gene TRBJ1-1; D is possibly TRBD1 (5 bases). The V gene's germline CDR1 is SEHNR and CDR2 FQNEAQ (reference sequence). The germline V and J ends were trimmed by 2 bases and 4 bases, with 11 bases remaining between them. The CDR3 runs 14 residues. For the CDR3, the DNA is TGTGCCAGCAGCTTAACGGGGGGGGGCACTGAAGCTTTCTTT. It codes for CASSLTGGGTEAFF.

The rearrangement joins TRBV29-1 to TRBJ1-2, with 9 positions matching TRBD1. The CDR3 spans 15 residues. Per the germline V gene, CDR1 is SQVTM and CDR2 is ANQGSEA. Trimming took 3 bases from V and 7 from J; bases not matched to a gene: 12. CDR3 DNA sequence: TGCAGCGTTGACCACCCCGGGACAGGGTCTTCTGGCTACACCTTC. Its translation: CSVDHPGTGSSGYTF.

The V and J genes are TRBV2 and TRBJ2-2, with D possibly matching TRBD2 (6 bases). CDR3 length: 13 residues. Per germline, CDR1 SNHLY and CDR2 FYNNEI. V gave up 6 bases and J gave up 5 bases, with 10 bases separating them. CDR3 residues: CASSVGGTGELFF. The CDR3 region has the DNA TGTGCCAGCAGCGTTGGGGGGACCGGGGAGCTGTTTTTT.

The chain recombines TRBV6-1 with TRBJ1-5; 8 bases agree with TRBD1. Germline V gene data show CDR1 as MNHNS and CDR2 as SASEGT. The CDR3 extends over 15 amino acids. V dropped 1 base and J dropped 7; count of bases not matched to a gene: 6. CDR3 protein: CASSEGQGAGQPQHF. CDR3 nucleotide sequence: TGTGCCAGCAGTGAAGGGCAGGGGGCCGGGCAGCCCCAGCATTTT.

The chain has TRBV5-6 and TRBJ2-5; 7 bases map to TRBD1. CDR3 length equals 14 residues. Germline values: CDR1 SGHDT, CDR2 YYEEEE. V lost 4 bases and J lost 2; bases outside the gene matches: 5. Here the CDR3 reads CASSPGQIQETQYF. The CDR3 DNA follows: TGTGCCAGCAGCCCGGGACAGATTCAAGAGACCCAGTACTTC.

The V gene is TRBV7-6, the J gene TRBJ2-6; D call uncertain. This CDR3 is 16 amino acids long. Germline loops: CDR1 SGHVS, CDR2 FNYEAQ. Deletions cut 5 bases from V and 0 bases from J, with 11 bases between. CDR3 sequence: CASSPNGPSGANVLTF. DNA for the CDR3: TGTGCCAGCAGCCCAAATGGTCCCTCTGGGGCCAACGTCCTGACTTTC.

In regard to this clone: This specimen includes other DNA sequences encoding the same CDR3. J is TRBJ2-3 and V is TRBV7-6, with a possible D match to TRBD1 (6 bases). This CDR3 comprises 14 residues. CDR1 is SGHVS, CDR2 FNYEAQ, per germline. Trimming stripped 1 base from V and 1 base from J, with 6 bases between. The CDR3 region has the DNA TGTGCCAGCAGCTTAGAGGGGGGCACAGATACGCAGTATTTT. Translating gives CASSLEGGTDTQYF.

The V gene is TRBV7-9, the J gene TRBJ2-7, with 7 bases identical to TRBD1. The germline V gene has CDR1 SEHNR and CDR2 FQNEAQ (reference sequence). CDR3 length: 16 amino acids. The ends lost 5 bases at V and 5 bases at J; junction bases unmatched: 15. As DNA, the CDR3 is TGTGCCAGCAGCCATCCCCTTCGGACAGGCTCGCACGAGCAGTACTTC. Translated, it gives CASSHPLRTGSHEQYF.

The V call is TRBV5-4, the J call TRBJ2-6; the match to TRBD1 covers 10 bases. Germline-derived CDR1 and CDR2 are SGHNT and YYREEE (reference sequence). After removal of 4 bases from V and 1 base from J, the junction contained 5 bases not matched to a gene. This CDR3 contains 17 residues. The CDR3 here is CASSPGQGRSGANVLTF. The CDR3 DNA sequence: TGTGCCAGCAGCCCGGGACAGGGGAGATCTGGGGCCAACGTCCTGACTTTC.

There are a few counts of this clone. This CDR3 is CASSELGGQPQHF. The CDR3, as DNA: TGTGCCAGCAGTGAACTGGGGGGTCAGCCCCAGCATTTT. The rearrangement links TRBV2 to TRBJ1-5; possibly TRBD1 for D (5 bases). Germline assignment: CDR1 SNHLY and CDR2 FYNNEI. V lost 2 bases and J lost 6, with 8 bases in between. The CDR3 spans 13 residues. Full variable domain (missing parts from reference TRBV2 and TRBJ1-5): EPEVTQTPSHQVTQMGQEVILRCVPISNHLYFYWYRQILGQKVEFLVSFYNNEISEKSEIFDDQFSVERPDGSNFTLKIRSTKLEDSAMYFCASSELGGQPQHFGDGTRLSIL.

J is TRBJ2-7 and V is TRBV6-5, with D tentatively TRBD1 (6 bases). Per the germline V gene, CDR1 is MNHEY and CDR2 is SVGAGI. Trimming stripped 8 bases from V and 5 bases from J, with 10 bases between. The CDR3 sequence is 11 residues long. The CDR3 DNA is TGTGCCAGCCGGCAGGGGAACGAGCAGTACTTC. It is translated as CASRQGNEQYF.

The chain combines TRBV4-2 with TRBJ2-1, with TRBD2 as a possible D gene (5 bases). The CDR3 runs 16 residues. V gave up 1 base and J gave up 8 bases, with 18 bases separating them. CDR1 and CDR2 from the germline V gene are LGHNA and YNFKEQ. The CDR3: CASSQVGSGQSHEQFF. CDR3 nucleotides: TGTGCCAGCAGCCAAGTAGGGAGCGGCCAGAGTCATGAGCAGTTCTTC.

CDR3 residues: CASSTQPRDRGNYNSPLHF. CDR3 DNA sequence: TGTGCCAGTAGTACCCAACCTCGGGACAGGGGAAACTATAATTCACCCCTCCACTTT. V is TRBV19 and J is TRBJ1-6, with 10 bases aligning to TRBD1. V lost 4 bases to trimming and J lost 3 bases; unmatched junction nucleotides: 12. The CDR3 consists of 19 residues. Germline V CDR1 and CDR2: LNHDA, SQIVND (reference sequence). Supplemented by reference TRBV19 and TRBJ1-6, the full variable domain reads DGGITQSPKYLFRKEGQNVTLSCEQNLNHDAMYWYRQDPGQGLRLIYYSQIVNDFQKGDIAEGYSVSREKKESFPLTVTSAQKNPTAFYLCASSTQPRDRGNYNSPLHFGNGTRLTVT.

CDR3 bases: TGCAGCGTCTCGGGGAGCTCTGGGGCCAACGTCCTGACTTTC. Residues: CSVSGSSGANVLTF. The rearrangement joins TRBV29-1 to TRBJ2-6; tentatively, D is TRBD2 (5 bases). Germline-derived CDR1 and CDR2 are SQVTM and ANQGSEA. The CDR3 loop spans 14 amino acids. The V end lost 6 bases, the J end lost 0 bases, and 9 bases lay between the germline ends.

This chain joins TRBV2 and TRBJ1-1; D may be TRBD1 (5 bases). V was shortened by 1 base and J by 3 bases, with 15 bases between the two germline ends. The CDR3 loop spans 16 amino acids. Germline loops: CDR1 SNHLY, CDR2 FYNNEI. CDR3 loop: CASSEGGGGAYTEAFF. CDR3 bases: TGTGCCAGCAGTGAAGGGGGGGGAGGGGCCTACACTGAAGCTTTCTTT.

The chain carries TRBV5-1 and TRBJ1-3, with no clear D. The CDR3 is 16 amino acids. Germline V gene data show CDR1 as SGHRS and CDR2 as YFSETQ. The V and J ends lost 0 bases and 2 bases respectively, with 12 bases between them. The CDR3 reads CASSLAAAAPGNTIYF. The CDR3 DNA is TGCGCCAGCAGCTTGGCCGCGGCTGCCCCTGGAAACACCATATATTTT.

The chain carries TRBV29-1 and TRBJ1-6; D possibly corresponds to TRBD1 (5 bases). There are 13 residues in the CDR3. Germline CDR1 SQVTM, CDR2 ANQGSEA. Trimming left V 4 bases short and J 10 bases short, with 14 bases between. DNA for the CDR3: TGCAGCGTTGGTCACGGCGAGGGGTCACCCCTCCACTTT. Translating it yields CSVGHGEGSPLHF.

CDR3 sequence: CASRSGAGADNSPLHF. DNA for the CDR3: TGCGCCAGCAGATCCGGCGCAGGGGCGGATAATTCACCCCTCCACTTT. The chain recombines TRBV5-1 with TRBJ1-6, with D tentatively TRBD1 (6 bases). The CDR3 consists of 16 residues. Per germline, CDR1 SGHRS and CDR2 YFSETQ. V lost 5 bases and J lost 5, with 17 bases in between.

The chain links TRBV11-1 to TRBJ1-2; 9 bases are a match to TRBD1. V lost 4 bases, J lost 5 bases, and 8 bases stayed unmatched. The CDR3 runs 15 residues. Germline V gene lookup returns CDR1 SGHAT and CDR2 FQDESV (reference sequence). The CDR3 bases are TGTGCCAGCAGCTCGGGGACAGGGTCGTGGTATGGCTACACCTTC. Translating gives CASSSGTGSWYGYTF.

This clone was detected once. This chain links TRBV19 with TRBJ2-1; TRBD2 matches 12 bases. Germline-derived CDR1 and CDR2 are LNHDA and SQIVND (reference sequence). The length of the CDR3 is 16 residues. V was clipped by 4 bases and J by 7 bases; unmatched bases: 8. The CDR3 DNA follows: TGTGCCAGTAGTACTAGCGGGGGGGGAGTCTGGAATGAGCAGTTCTTC. Its protein is CASSTSGGGVWNEQFF.

CDR3 nucleotides: TGTGCCTGGAGTACCTACCCCACAGATACGCAGTATTTT. Amino acids: CAWSTYPTDTQYF. The chain is built from TRBV30 and TRBJ2-3; D remains ambiguous. CDR1 is GTSNPN and CDR2 is SVGIG in the germline V gene (reference sequence). This CDR3 contains 13 residues. The V end lost 2 bases, the J end lost 2 bases, and 8 bases lay between the germline ends.

This chain uses TRBV6-1 with TRBJ1-2; no clear D gene. This CDR3 comprises 13 residues. V was shortened by 2 bases and J by 2 bases, with 6 bases between the two germline ends. Germline-derived CDR1 and CDR2 are MNHNS and SASEGT. In DNA form, the CDR3 reads TGTGCCAGCAGTGAAACGCGGAACTATGGCTACACCTTC. It codes for CASSETRNYGYTF.

The V call is TRBV5-6, the J call TRBJ2-7, with D unresolved. The V end lost 2 bases, the J end lost 4 bases, and 4 bases lay between the germline ends. The CDR3 totals 11 residues. Germline CDR1 is SGHDT and CDR2 is YYEEEE. CDR3 nucleotides: TGTGCCAGCAGCTTCAAATACGAGCAGTACTTC. Translating it yields CASSFKYEQYF.

The chain carries TRBV5-1 and TRBJ1-3, with 8 bases matching TRBD1. After removal of 10 bases from V and 1 base from J, the junction contained 7 bases not matched to a gene. CDR1 is SGHRS and CDR2 is YFSETQ in the germline V gene. CDR3 length: 14 amino acids. Here the CDR3 DNA reads TGCGCCTCACGACAGGGGTCATCTGGAAACACCATATATTTT. Its translation is CASRQGSSGNTIYF. The full variable domain, its missing parts supplied by reference TRBV5-1 and TRBJ1-3, is KAGVTQTPRYLIKTRGQQVTLSCSPISGHRSVSWYQQTPGQGLQFLFEYFSETQRNKGNFPGRFSGRQFSNSRSEMNVSTLELGDSALYLCASRQGSSGNTIYFGEGSWLTVV.

The genes are TRBV18 and TRBJ2-2, with D possibly matching TRBD2 (5 bases). V was clipped by 6 bases and J by 5 bases, with 10 bases between them. CDR1 KGHSH and CDR2 LQKENI come from the germline V gene. The CDR3 contains 13 residues. DNA of the CDR3: TGTGCCAGCTCTCAAACGGGGACCGGGGAGCTGTTTTTT. It encodes CASSQTGTGELFF.

The rearrangement joins TRBV9 to TRBJ2-3; 9 bases are shared with TRBD2. Germline CDR1 reads SGDLS; CDR2 reads YYNGEE. The CDR3 is 16 residues long. V lost 0 bases and J lost 6; bases outside the gene matches: 8. The DNA of the CDR3 is TGTGCCAGCAGCGTAGGTCTAGCGGGGAGAGCGGATACGCAGTATTTT. It codes for CASSVGLAGRADTQYF.

This clone was counted a single time. The chain joins TRBV7-8 to TRBJ2-7, with D possibly called TRBD1 or TRBD2 (6 bases each). The germline V and J ends were trimmed by 5 bases and 3 bases, with 14 bases remaining between them. This CDR3 has 14 residues. The germline V gene encodes CDR1 SGHVS and CDR2 FQNEAQ. CDR3 region: CASSLRRGRYEQYF. Here the CDR3 DNA reads TGTGCCAGCAGCCTTCGACGGGGGCGCTACGAGCAGTACTTC. The complete variable domain, with remaining parts taken from reference TRBV7-8 and TRBJ2-7, reads GAGVSQSPRYKVAKRGQDVALRCDPISGHVSLFWYQQALGQGPEFLTYFQNEAQLDKSGLPSDRFFAERPEGSVSTLKIQRTQQEDSAVYLCASSLRRGRYEQYFGPGTRLTVT.